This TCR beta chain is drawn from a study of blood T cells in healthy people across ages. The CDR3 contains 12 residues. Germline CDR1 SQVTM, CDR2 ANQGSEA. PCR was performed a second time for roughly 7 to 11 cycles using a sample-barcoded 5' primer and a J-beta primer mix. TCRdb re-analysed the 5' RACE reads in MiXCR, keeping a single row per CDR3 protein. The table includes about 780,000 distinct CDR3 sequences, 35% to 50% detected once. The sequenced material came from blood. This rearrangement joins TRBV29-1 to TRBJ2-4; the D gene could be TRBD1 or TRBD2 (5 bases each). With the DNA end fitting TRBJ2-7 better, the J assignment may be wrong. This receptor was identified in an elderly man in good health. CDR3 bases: TGCAGCGTCCAAGGGGACGGGGACGAGCAGTACTTC. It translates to CSVQGDGDEQYF.